The T cell receptor beta chain under discussion was sequenced for a study of regulatory T cells in long-lasting Graves disease. HTBI primers from iRepertoire and Arm-PCR of CDR3 regions yielded the TCR beta libraries. TCRdb re-called the multiplex PCR reads with MiXCR, one entry per CDR3 protein. Of 580,000 or so distinct CDR3 sequences in the sample, 15% to 20% were seen once. This clonotype was seen ten or more times. The junction had 7 bases not matched to a gene; V was cut back by 8 bases and J by 0 bases. The CDR3 is made up of 15 amino acids. Germline V lookup: CDR1 SGHAT, CDR2 FQDESV (reference sequence). Time point in this sample: newly diagnosed GD, antithyroid drugs for less than 3 months. The TCR library was made from RNA extracted from PBMCs. This same sample was also part of a study on T cells in Graves' hyperthyroidism and ophthalmopathy.

The source is a man aged 18 to 30 with Graves disease. The genes are TRBV11-1 and TRBJ2-7, with 10 bases that match TRBD2. Material: peripheral blood mononuclear cells (PBMCs), obtained at new diagnosis, from a patient treated with antithyroid drugs. The DNA of the CDR3 is TGTGCCAGCCGCGGGGGACTAGCGACCTCCTACGAGCAGTACTTC. This gives the protein CASRGGLATSYEQYF.